These 14 T cell receptor beta chains were sequenced from one sample in a study of shared clonotypes between healthy human individuals. Data came from immunoSEQ multiplex PCR; TCRdb stores just in-frame clones and leaves some out. The sample contains roughly 2,500,000 clones, 80% to 95% of which appear only once. Sequencing was done on a sample of naive CD4+ T cells from PBMCs. This sample's subset: CD45RA+ positively selected. These receptors came from a man aged 18 to 29 in good health. Some clones in this sample may be carry-over from other donors' samples.

The chain joins TRBV27 to TRBJ1-5, with unresolved D. Germline lookup yields CDR1 MNHEY and CDR2 SMNVEV (reference sequence). The ends were cut back, 2 bases at V and 4 bases at J, with 6 bases in the middle. There are 13 residues in the CDR3. CDR3 sequence: CASSLVDNQPQHF. The CDR3 coding sequence is TGTGCCAGCAGTTTAGTAGATAATCAGCCCCAGCATTTT.

The CDR3 loop is CASSFQGVANEKLFF. In DNA, the CDR3 is TGTGCCAGCAGTTTTCAGGGGGTTGCTAATGAAAAACTGTTTTTT. The genes are TRBV27 and TRBJ1-4; TRBD1 matches at 7 bases. Trimming cost V 3 bases and J 3 bases; bases outside gene matches: 4. CDR3 length equals 15 residues. Germline lookup yields CDR1 MNHEY and CDR2 SMNVEV (reference sequence).

The V call is TRBV5-1, the J call TRBJ2-1; maybe TRBD1 (6 bases). The CDR3 spans 15 residues. Germline assignment: CDR1 SGHRS and CDR2 YFSETQ. Trimming took off 5 bases at V and 3 bases at J, with 15 bases between the two ends. In DNA, the CDR3 is TGCGCCAGCAGATCTTCGACGGGACACTACAATGAGCAGTTCTTC. This sequence encodes CASRSSTGHYNEQFF.

This rearrangement joins TRBV5-5 to TRBJ1-1, with no clear D. Looked up from germline, CDR1 is SGHKS and CDR2 is YYEKEE (reference sequence). This CDR3 comprises 16 residues. The V end lost 0 bases, the J end lost 0 bases, and 12 bases lay between the germline ends. CDR3 in DNA: TGTGCCAGCAGCTTGGGTATAGGGAGGATGAACACTGAAGCTTTCTTT. Translating it yields CASSLGIGRMNTEAFF.

V gene TRBV11-1 combines with J gene TRBJ1-2; D is ambiguous. V lost 5 bases to trimming and J lost 5 bases, with 12 bases between them. The CDR3 length is 13 residues. CDR1 SGHAT and CDR2 FQDESV come from the germline V gene (reference sequence). The CDR3 region has the DNA TGTGCCAGCAGCGGGCAGTTTCGTTATGGCTACACCTTC. This encodes CASSGQFRYGYTF.

In the case of this clone: Its ends do not fully match the called genes, so a read error is possible. J is TRBJ1-1 and V is TRBV11-1; 7 bases map to TRBD1. The CDR3 is made up of 13 amino acids. Germline V gene lookup returns CDR1 SGHAT and CDR2 FQDESV (reference sequence). CDR3 sequence reads: CASSWGQNTGAFF. CDR3 in DNA: TGTGCCAGCAGCTGGGGACAGAACACTGGAGCTTTCTTT.

The chain carries TRBV10-3 and TRBJ2-2; no firm D call. This CDR3 comprises 14 residues. Germline V gives CDR1 ENHRY, CDR2 SYGVKD. V lost 3 bases to trimming and J lost 1 base, with 6 bases between them. DNA of the CDR3: TGTGCCATCAGTGAAGTACTGAACACCGGGGAGCTGTTTTTT. Residues: CAISEVLNTGELFF.

The V and J genes are TRBV12-5 and TRBJ1-3; possible D gene TRBD1, 6 bases. V dropped 5 bases and J dropped 0 bases, with 20 bases sitting between them. The V gene's germline CDR1 is LGHNT and CDR2 FRNRAP. The CDR3 extends over 18 amino acids. In DNA form, the CDR3 reads TGTGCTAGTGGTAGGGGGGAGGCAGGGGCCATCTCTGGAAACACCATATATTTT. Amino acids: CASGRGEAGAISGNTIYF.

The chain joins TRBV27 to TRBJ2-5; TRBD1 matches 7 bases. The CDR3 totals 15 residues. V gave up 5 bases and J gave up 3 bases; unmatched junction bases: 9. Germline V gene lookup returns CDR1 MNHEY and CDR2 SMNVEV (reference sequence). The CDR3 region has the DNA TGTGCCAGCAGTCATCGGACAGGTCGGGAAGAGACCCAGTACTTC. Encoded protein: CASSHRTGREETQYF.

The rearrangement uses TRBV6-6 and TRBJ2-7; D is unclear. CDR3 length: 14 amino acids. V was pared by 3 bases and J by 4 bases, with 13 bases between. Per germline, CDR1 MNHNY and CDR2 SVGAGI (reference sequence). CDR3 nucleotide sequence: TGTGCCAGCAGTTATCTCCTGGTGGGGTACGAGCAGTACTTC. Translating it yields CASSYLLVGYEQYF.

V is TRBV11-2 and J is TRBJ2-5; D not resolved. CDR3 length equals 12 residues. V gave up 1 base and J gave up 4 bases, with 4 bases separating them. Germline assignment: CDR1 SGHAT and CDR2 FQNNGV. CDR3 nucleotides: TGTGCCAGCAGCTTAGCCCTAGAGACCCAGTACTTC. Protein sequence: CASSLALETQYF. The full variable domain, with the rest looked up from reference TRBV11-2 and TRBJ2-5, is EAGVAQSPRYKIIEKRQSVAFWCNPISGHATLYWYQQILGQGPKLLIQFQNNGVVDDSQLPKDRFSAERLKGVDSTLKIQPAKLEDSAVYLCASSLALETQYFGPGTRLLVL.

This chain connects TRBV9 to TRBJ2-3, with D tentatively TRBD2 (6 bases). CDR1 and CDR2 from the germline V gene are SGDLS and YYNGEE. V shed 10 bases and J shed 2 bases, with 14 bases lying between them. The CDR3 consists of 13 residues. In DNA form, the CDR3 reads TGTGCCGACTCGGGGGACCCCACAGATACGCAGTATTTT. Its translation is CADSGDPTDTQYF.

V is TRBV6-6 and J is TRBJ2-3; 12 nucleotides match TRBD2. CDR3 length equals 16 residues. Trimming removed 4 bases from V and 5 bases from J; junction bases left unmatched: 7. Germline V gives CDR1 MNHNY, CDR2 SVGAGI (reference sequence). The CDR3 protein is CASSSRLAGVIDTQYF. CDR3 DNA sequence: TGTGCCAGCAGTTCCCGACTAGCGGGAGTAATAGATACGCAGTATTTT.

The chain employs TRBV19 and TRBJ1-4, with 9 bases matching TRBD1. Germline CDR1 LNHDA, CDR2 SQIVND (reference sequence). Losses at the gene ends were 7 bases for V and 5 bases for J; bases not matched to a gene: 11. The CDR3 runs 16 residues. CDR3 sequence reads: CASTPRLGTGNEKLFF. DNA of the CDR3: TGTGCCAGTACGCCCCGCCTAGGGACAGGGAATGAAAAACTGTTTTTT.